The text below deals with one T cell receptor (beta chain). What it binds is unknown. The data were produced by immunoSEQ multiplex PCR, yet TCRdb's version contains in-frame clones alone and is incomplete. The table lists approximately 68,000 clones, roughly 87% of them singletons. This sample was included in a study of T cell responses to AZD1222 COVID-19 vaccine. Study-level results: Donor demographics were predominantly white British with a female majority; clonal diversity may be underestimated. As reported, nearly half of all spike-specific TCRs target variant regions that are unmutated. Sampling that yielded the repertoires occurred only after the peak T cell response.

Germline lookup yields CDR1 LNHDA and CDR2 SQIVND (reference sequence). Trimming removed 3 bases at V and 0 bases at J, with 11 bases between. This CDR3 comprises 15 residues. This chain joins TRBV19 and TRBJ1-1; no definite D call. The sequencing used peripheral blood, collected on day 0 of AZD1222 vaccination. This sequence originates from an adult in good health. In DNA form, the CDR3 reads TGTGCCAGTAGTATTAGTAAGGGATTGAACACTGAAGCTTTCTTT. It translates to CASSISKGLNTEAFF.